The 20 T cell receptor beta chains reported below all come from one sample, sequenced in a study of shared clonotypes between healthy human individuals (TCRdb year 2020). Libraries came from the immunoSEQ multiplex PCR assay. Drawn from immuneACCESS, this table holds only the in-frame rearrangements with V and J called that TCRdb kept. Clones are partly lost; checked studies trace under half to an unresolved V gene and leave the rest unexplained. In all, the sample holds a few million clones, and 90% to 96% of those were seen once. The leading ten clones occupy around 0.13% of the sample. Sequencing input: naive CD4+ T cells sorted from blood. Reading the label with the study, this specimen's cell subset or site is: CD45RA+ positively selected. These TCRs come from a man between 18 and 35 years old in good health.

The genes are TRBV18 and TRBJ1-4; D not resolved. The germline gives CDR1 KGHSH, CDR2 LQKENI. The V end was cut by 2 bases, the J end by 0 bases, with 7 bases between. The CDR3 is 15 amino acids. This chain's CDR3 is CASSPVVPTNEKLFF. CDR3 coding DNA: TGTGCCAGCTCACCAGTTGTGCCAACTAATGAAAAACTGTTTTTT.

The count of this clone is one. J is TRBJ2-6 and V is TRBV5-1; D is possibly TRBD1 (6 bases). This CDR3 is built from 20 residues. Trimming took 0 bases from V and 0 from J, leaving 19 bases between them. The germline V gene encodes CDR1 SGHRS and CDR2 YFSETQ. CDR3 DNA: TGCGCCAGCAGCTTGGTTGGATCGCCGGGACACTTCTCTGGGGCCAACGTCCTGACTTTC. It translates to CASSLVGSPGHFSGANVLTF.

The chain has TRBV7-9 and TRBJ2-7; unclear D gene. The germline V gene encodes CDR1 SEHNR and CDR2 FQNEAQ (reference sequence). The CDR3 consists of 14 residues. Trimming took 4 bases from V and 6 from J, leaving 16 bases between them. In DNA, the CDR3 is TGTGCCAGCAGCTCCCATCGAGACGCCACCGAGCAGTACTTC. Its protein product is CASSSHRDATEQYF.

The chain employs TRBV5-4 and TRBJ2-7, with TRBD2 matching over 13 bases. Germline V CDR1 and CDR2: SGHNT, YYREEE (reference sequence). Germline trimming cut 9 bases from V and 7 bases from J; bases unmatched to any gene: 10. This CDR3 region has 14 residues. The CDR3 here is CATRLAGGGGEQYF. In DNA form, the CDR3 reads TGTGCCACTCGACTAGCGGGGGGTGGAGGGGAGCAGTACTTC.

The chain couples TRBV4-1 to TRBJ2-1, with D uncertain. CDR3 length equals 14 residues. V dropped 0 bases and J dropped 12 bases, with 15 bases sitting between them. From germline, CDR1 is MGHRA and CDR2 YSYEKL. CDR3 amino acids: CASSQERGYLGQFF. In DNA form, the CDR3 reads TGCGCCAGCAGCCAAGAGCGAGGCTACCTCGGGCAGTTCTTC.

This sequence joins TRBV5-1 and TRBJ2-5; TRBD2 agrees at 13 bases. CDR3 length equals 15 residues. In germline, CDR1 is SGHRS, CDR2 YFSETQ. The V and J ends lost 4 bases and 2 bases, in that order; junction bases with no gene match: 2. CDR3 nucleotides: TGCGCCAGCAGCACTAGCGGGAGGGAGCAAGAGACCCAGTACTTC. As protein: CASSTSGREQETQYF.

The V and J genes are TRBV28 and TRBJ2-7; D is unresolved. CDR3 length: 14 amino acids. Germline V gene lookup returns CDR1 MDHEN and CDR2 SYDVKM. Trimming shortened V by 1 base and J by 0 bases, and 7 bases separated the two germline ends. CDR3 DNA sequence: TGTGCCAGCAGTTTATCCCACCTCTCCTACGAGCAGTACTTC. As protein: CASSLSHLSYEQYF. The variable domain in full, with the rest retrieved from reference TRBV28 and TRBJ2-7, is DVKVTQSSRYLVKRTGEKVFLECVQDMDHENMFWYRQDPGLGLRLIYFSYDVKMKEKGDIPEGYSVSREKKERFSLILESASTNQTSMYLCASSLSHLSYEQYFGPGTRLTVT.

The J gene is TRBJ1-2, the V gene TRBV14; the D is unclear. Deletions cut 0 bases from V and 8 bases from J, with 7 bases between. The CDR3 extends over 12 amino acids. Germline CDR1 is SGHDN and CDR2 is FVKESK. In nucleotides, the CDR3 is TGTGCCAGCAGCCAAGATAAGGGAGGCTACACCTTC. Its protein is CASSQDKGGYTF.

The V gene is TRBV5-8, the J gene TRBJ2-2; TRBD1 matches at 7 bases. This CDR3 region has 15 residues. Looked up from germline, CDR1 is SGHTS and CDR2 is YDEGEE. The V segment lost 3 bases and the J segment 1 base; nucleotides outside the gene matches: 3. The CDR3 bases are TGTGCCAGCAGCTCGACAGGGAGGAACACCGGGGAGCTGTTTTTT. This translates into CASSSTGRNTGELFF. Looking up the rest from reference TRBV5-8 and TRBJ2-2 gives the full variable domain: EAGVTQSPTHLIKTRGQQATLRCSPISGHTSVYWYQQALGLGLQFLLWYDEGEERNRGNFPPRFSGRQFPNYSSELNVNALELEDSALYLCASSSTGRNTGELFFGEGSRLTVL.

The V and J genes are TRBV6-1 and TRBJ1-1, with D uncertain. Trimming stripped 5 bases from V and 3 bases from J, with 7 bases between. CDR1 MNHNS and CDR2 SASEGT come from the germline V gene. This CDR3 has 12 residues. This chain's CDR3 is CASSRRDTEAFF. CDR3 coding DNA: TGTGCCAGCAGTCGCCGGGACACTGAAGCTTTCTTT.

In nucleotides, the CDR3 is TGTGCCAGCAGCCGCCGACAGGGGGCGAACACCGGGGAGCTGTTTTTT. As protein: CASSRRQGANTGELFF. V usage is TRBV5-6 and J usage is TRBJ2-2; TRBD1 aligns across 9 bases. V lost 4 bases, J lost 0 bases, and 4 bases stayed unmatched. The CDR3 contains 16 residues. Germline CDR1 is SGHDT and CDR2 is YYEEEE.

The gene calls are TRBV5-1 and TRBJ1-5, with a weak D call TRBD1 (5 bases). The length of the CDR3 is 14 residues. Germline CDR1 SGHRS, CDR2 YFSETQ. Trimming took 4 bases from V and 6 from J, leaving 14 bases between them. CDR3 sequence reads: CASSASGTGQPQHF. The CDR3 nucleotides read TGCGCCAGCAGCGCATCAGGGACGGGTCAGCCCCAGCATTTT.

This chain uses TRBV30 with TRBJ2-7, with 9 bases matching TRBD1. Germline assignment: CDR1 GTSNPN and CDR2 SVGIG (reference sequence). The CDR3 spans 13 residues. V trimming: 3 bases; J trimming: 5 bases; junction bases outside the gene matches: 5. CDR3 region: CAWRGQGANEQYF. The CDR3 nucleotides are TGTGCCTGGAGGGGACAGGGAGCAAACGAGCAGTACTTC.

This clone was detected once. J is TRBJ2-5 and V is TRBV11-2, with 10 bases that match TRBD2. CDR3 length equals 19 residues. The junction had 16 bases not matched to a gene; V was cut back by 3 bases and J by 3 bases. The germline CDR1 and CDR2 sequences are SGHAT and FQNNGV. CDR3 bases: TGTGCCAGCAGCTTTAATCAATTGGCTCTAGCGGGGGAAAAAGAGACCCAGTACTTC. It yields the protein CASSFNQLALAGEKETQYF.

This chain connects TRBV29-1 to TRBJ2-3; D possibly corresponds to TRBD2 (6 bases). The germline CDR1 and CDR2 sequences are SQVTM and ANQGSEA. The V and J ends lost 6 bases and 2 bases respectively, with 9 bases between them. There are 12 residues in the CDR3. The DNA of the CDR3 is TGCAGCGTGGCGGGGACCACAGATACGCAGTATTTT. Its protein is CSVAGTTDTQYF.

The J gene is TRBJ1-2, the V gene TRBV14; a weak D match, TRBD1 (5 bases). CDR3 size: 13 residues. V lost 4 bases and J lost 7, with 13 bases in between. Germline CDR1 reads SGHDN; CDR2 reads FVKESK. CDR3 in DNA: TGTGCCAGCAGCCTGGGGCCACGCGGTGGCTACACCTTC. Its translation: CASSLGPRGGYTF.

The chain links TRBV10-3 to TRBJ2-3, with 7 positions matching TRBD2. CDR1 ENHRY and CDR2 SYGVKD come from the germline V gene. The CDR3 is 12 residues long. The V and J ends lost 9 bases and 2 bases, in that order; junction bases with no gene match: 2. The DNA of the CDR3 is TGTGCCATAGGGGACTACACAGATACGCAGTATTTT. This encodes CAIGDYTDTQYF.

The chain joins TRBV10-3 to TRBJ2-1; D is perhaps TRBD2 (5 bases). V shed 5 bases and J shed 0 bases, with 8 bases lying between them. The length of the CDR3 is 14 residues. Looked up from germline, CDR1 is ENHRY and CDR2 is SYGVKD. The CDR3 here is CAISSGHSYNEQFF. CDR3 sequence (DNA): TGTGCCATCAGTAGCGGCCACTCCTACAATGAGCAGTTCTTC.

The rearrangement joins TRBV15 to TRBJ1-2; 9 positions match TRBD1. V shed 0 bases and J 4 bases; nucleotides not matched to a gene: 3. Germline V gene lookup returns CDR1 LNHNV and CDR2 YYDKDF (reference sequence). The CDR3 totals 15 residues. The CDR3 region is CATSRDAGQGYGYTF. CDR3 nucleotides: TGTGCCACCAGCAGAGATGCGGGACAGGGCTATGGCTACACCTTC. The whole variable domain, remainder taken from reference TRBV15 and TRBJ1-2, is DAMVIQNPRYQVTQFGKPVTLSCSQTLNHNVMYWYQQKSSQAPKLLFHYYDKDFNNEADTPDNFQSRRPNTSFCFLDIRSPGLGDTAMYLCATSRDAGQGYGYTFGSGTRLTVV.

V is TRBV5-1 and J is TRBJ2-5; possible D gene TRBD1, 6 bases. The germline gives CDR1 SGHRS, CDR2 YFSETQ. The CDR3 has 14 amino acids. V was cut by 4 bases and J by 2 bases, with 12 bases left in between. The CDR3 region is CASSPDSFQETQYF. In nucleotides, the CDR3 is TGCGCCAGCAGCCCGGACAGTTTTCAAGAGACCCAGTACTTC.